The clone carrying this T cell receptor (beta chain) was observed at least ten times. Its antigen is unknown. Its ends do not fully match the called genes, so a read error is possible. This entry is derived from a study of blood T cells in healthy people across ages. General study findings and limits: Those diversity estimates obtained from one million T cells were thought to be underestimates. Nothing was known about donor CMV status, and this possibly confounded expanded clonotype changes. Correlation between TCR beta diversity and naive T cell percentage was strong.

For the second PCR, which ran for about 6 to 11 cycles, a sample-barcoded 5' primer and a J-beta primer mix were used. TCRdb recomputed calls from the 5' RACE reads with MiXCR, one row per CDR3 protein. The sample contains 1.5 million to 1.9 million distinct CDR3 sequences, 40% to 45% of which appear only once. Peripheral blood from each donor was collected in a volume of ten milliliters. This receptor was taken from a woman between 18 and 29 years old in good health. The specimen was blood.

The CDR3 spells CASSSNTDTQYF. CDR3 sequence (DNA): TGTGCCAGCAGCTCCAACACAGATACGCAGTATTTT. This chain connects TRBV5-1 to TRBJ2-3; D unclear. The CDR3 runs to 12 residues. Germline-derived CDR1 and CDR2 are SGHRS and YFSETQ.